This TCR beta chain was profiled in a study of vaccination effects on CD4 cells after COVID-19. Study-wide results and limits: Convalescent patients were scarce, and early post-infection timepoints were absent.

As regards this clone: Its antigen is unidentified.

Profiled with immunoSEQ multiplex PCR; TCRdb holds only in-frame clones, not every one. The sample holds 60,000 to 75,000 clones, under 85% seen once. Germline V CDR1 and CDR2: SGHNT, YYREEE (reference sequence). With 0 bases clipped from V and 6 bases from J, the junction kept 1 base outside the gene matches. There are 15 residues in the CDR3. Before sequencing, viral peptide pools were used by the ViraFEST assay to expand antigen-specific CD4+ T cells. Following a roughly 11-day culture, CD4+ T cells were purified. By PCR, the person was confirmed to have had SARS-CoV-2 infection between March and December 2020.

This specimen was CD4+ T cells from PBMCs cultured with HIV peptides, taken before COVID-19 vaccination. Subset reported: HIV-1 Nef peptide pool negative control/reference culture. The gene calls are TRBV5-4 and TRBJ2-2, with 11 bases matching TRBD2. This receptor was taken from a human donor who had a prior SARS-CoV-2 infection. The CDR3 loop is CASSLVSGGAGELFF. The CDR3 DNA follows: TGTGCCAGCAGCTTGGTTAGCGGGGGGGCCGGGGAGCTGTTTTTT.